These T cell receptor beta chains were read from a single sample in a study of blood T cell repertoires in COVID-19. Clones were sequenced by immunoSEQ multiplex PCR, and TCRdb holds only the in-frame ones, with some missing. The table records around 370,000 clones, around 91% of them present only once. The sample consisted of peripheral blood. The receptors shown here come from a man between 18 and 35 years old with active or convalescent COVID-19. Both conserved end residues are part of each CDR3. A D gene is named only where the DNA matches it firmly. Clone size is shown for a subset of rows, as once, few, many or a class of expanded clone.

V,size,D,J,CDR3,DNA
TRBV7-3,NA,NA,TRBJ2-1,CASRYGGTDYNEQFF,TGTGCCAGCAGATATGGCGGGACCGACTACAATGAGCAGTTCTTC
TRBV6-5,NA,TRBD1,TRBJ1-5,CASRATGGRFQPQHF,TGTGCCAGCAGGGCGACAGGGGGGCGGTTTCAGCCCCAGCATTTT
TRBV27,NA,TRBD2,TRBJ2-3,CASSFHGSGSFTDTQYF,TGTGCCAGCAGTTTCCATGGTAGCGGGAGTTTCACAGATACGCAGTATTTT
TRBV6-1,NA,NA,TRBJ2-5,CASSESGVWETQYF,TGTGCCAGCAGTGAGTCAGGGGTTTGGGAGACCCAGTACTTC
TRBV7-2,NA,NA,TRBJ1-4,CASSQGGALSEKLFF,TGTGCCAGCAGCCAGGGAGGGGCGCTCAGTGAAAAACTGTTTTTT
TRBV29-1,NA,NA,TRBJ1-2,CSVEAPEPASFYGYTF,TGCAGCGTTGAAGCCCCAGAACCCGCAAGTTTTTATGGCTACACCTTC
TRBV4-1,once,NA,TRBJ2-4,CASSQDRGYGAKNIQYF,TGCGCCAGCAGCCAAGATAGAGGGTATGGAGCCAAAAACATTCAGTACTTC
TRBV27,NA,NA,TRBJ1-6,CASSAAPLHF,TGTGCCAGCAGTGCGGCACCCCTCCACTTT
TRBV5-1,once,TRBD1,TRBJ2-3,CASSLGDRGTDTQYF,TGCGCCAGCAGCTTGGGCGACAGGGGCACAGATACGCAGTATTTT
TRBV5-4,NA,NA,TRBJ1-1,CASSLAGHPNTEAFF,TGTGCCAGCAGCTTGGCCGGACATCCGAACACTGAAGCTTTCTTT
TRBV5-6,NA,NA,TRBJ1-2,CASSLLKGDYTF,TGTGCCAGCAGCTTATTAAAGGGAGACTACACCTTC
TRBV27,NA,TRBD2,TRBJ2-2,CASRPLGGTSGTGELFF,TGTGCCAGCAGACCCCTTGGGGGCACTAGCGGGACAGGGGAGCTGTTTTTT
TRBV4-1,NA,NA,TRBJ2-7,CASSQGAGESYEQYF,TGCGCCAGCAGCCAAGGGGCAGGGGAGTCCTACGAGCAGTACTTC
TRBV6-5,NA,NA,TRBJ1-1,CASSYSMSTEAFF,TGTGCCAGCAGTTACTCCATGAGCACTGAAGCTTTCTTT
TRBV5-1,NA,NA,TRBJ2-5,CASSLVGVGEETQYF,TGCGCCAGCAGCTTGGTCGGGGTCGGGGAGGAGACCCAGTACTTC
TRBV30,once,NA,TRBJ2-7,CAWSVLGGEQYF,TGTGCCTGGAGTGTACTCGGGGGCGAGCAGTACTTC
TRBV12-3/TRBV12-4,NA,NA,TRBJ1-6,CASSLGKPPLHF,TGTGCCAGCAGTTTAGGAAAGCCACCCCTCCACTTT
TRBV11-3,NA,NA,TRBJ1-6,CASSFDNPLHF,TGTGCCAGCAGCTTCGACAATCCCCTCCACTTT
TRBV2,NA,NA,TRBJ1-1,CASRIQGNTEAFF,TGTGCCAGCAGGATACAGGGGAACACTGAAGCTTTCTTT
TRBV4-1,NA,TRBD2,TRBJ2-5,CASSQTRTSGRAGETQYF,TGCGCCAGCAGCCAAACACGGACTAGCGGGAGGGCCGGGGAGACCCAGTACTTC
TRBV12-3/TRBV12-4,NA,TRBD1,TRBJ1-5,CASKQGPEQPQHF,TGTGCCAGCAAACAGGGGCCCGAACAGCCCCAGCATTTT
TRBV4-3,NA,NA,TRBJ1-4,CASSQESLNYEKLFF,TGCGCCAGCAGCCAAGAGTCCCTGAACTATGAAAAACTGTTTTTT
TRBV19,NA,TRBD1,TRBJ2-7,CASSVGQGAFYEQYF,TGTGCCAGTAGCGTAGGACAGGGGGCTTTCTACGAGCAGTACTTC
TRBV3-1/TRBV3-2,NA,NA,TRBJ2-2,CASSHEYGELFF,TGTGCCAGCAGCCACGAGTACGGGGAGCTGTTTTTT
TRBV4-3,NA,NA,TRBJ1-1,CASSTDRNTEAFF,TGCGCCAGCAGCACGGACAGGAACACTGAAGCTTTCTTT
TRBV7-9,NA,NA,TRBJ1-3,CASSLTGDSLNTIYF,TGTGCCAGCAGCTTGACCGGAGACTCTCTAAACACCATATATTTT
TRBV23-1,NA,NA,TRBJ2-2,CATLTQGTNTGELFF,TGCGCCACCCTGACACAGGGAACGAACACCGGGGAGCTGTTTTTT
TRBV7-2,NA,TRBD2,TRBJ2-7,CASSLVGTSGSGYF,TGTGCCAGCAGCTTAGTTGGGACTAGCGGGAGTGGGTACTTC
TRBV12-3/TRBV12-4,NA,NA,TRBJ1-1,CASSFSGTEAFF,TGTGCCAGCAGTTTCAGCGGAACTGAAGCTTTCTTT
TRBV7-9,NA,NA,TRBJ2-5,CASSLAGSQETQYF,TGTGCCAGCAGCTTAGCGGGGAGTCAAGAGACCCAGTACTTC
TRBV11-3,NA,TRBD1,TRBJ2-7,CASSPQGSSYEQYF,TGTGCCAGCAGCCCACAGGGGAGCTCCTACGAGCAGTACTTC